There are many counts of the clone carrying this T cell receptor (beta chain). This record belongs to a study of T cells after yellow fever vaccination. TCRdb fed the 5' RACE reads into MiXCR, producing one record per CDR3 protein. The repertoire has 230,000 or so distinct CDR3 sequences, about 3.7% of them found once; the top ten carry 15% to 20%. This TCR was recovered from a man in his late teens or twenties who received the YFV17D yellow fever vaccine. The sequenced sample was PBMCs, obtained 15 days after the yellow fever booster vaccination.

This chain's CDR3 is CSVAEYTGELFF. In nucleotides, the CDR3 is TGCAGCGTGGCGGAATACACCGGGGAGCTGTTTTTT. The V gene is TRBV29-1, the J gene TRBJ2-2; no firm D call. V shed 6 bases and J shed 3 bases, with 8 bases lying between them. Looked up from germline, CDR1 is SQVTM and CDR2 is ANQGSEA. CDR3 length equals 12 residues.